This T cell receptor beta chain was profiled in a study of CD8+ T cells in alopecia areata. Indicated treatment: oral pan-JAK inhibitor, 5-10 mg twice daily. In this sample, this clone turned up a few times. The antigen is not known. Overall study results and limits: Sequencing of scalp samples also captures resident alphabeta T cells of normal skin.

Sequencing templates came from extracted RNA that was reverse transcribed into cDNA. The method was immunoSEQ multiplex PCR; TCRdb's version includes in-frame clones alone and lacks a portion of them. The top ten clones hold more than 13% of a sample with 70,000 or so clones, over 25% of them seen once. The sequencing used CD8+ T cells sorted from blood, collected at week 4, from a patient treated with tofacitinib. The TCR originated in a human donor with alopecia areata.

The CDR3 loop is CASSLVLGPDTQYF. The CDR3 bases are TGTGCCAGCAGCTTAGTGTTAGGCCCAGATACGCAGTATTTT. V and J are TRBV7-2 and TRBJ2-3; no clear D gene. CDR1 and CDR2 from the germline V gene are SGHTA and FQGNSA. V lost 1 base to trimming and J lost 4 bases, with 9 bases between them. The CDR3 spans 14 residues.